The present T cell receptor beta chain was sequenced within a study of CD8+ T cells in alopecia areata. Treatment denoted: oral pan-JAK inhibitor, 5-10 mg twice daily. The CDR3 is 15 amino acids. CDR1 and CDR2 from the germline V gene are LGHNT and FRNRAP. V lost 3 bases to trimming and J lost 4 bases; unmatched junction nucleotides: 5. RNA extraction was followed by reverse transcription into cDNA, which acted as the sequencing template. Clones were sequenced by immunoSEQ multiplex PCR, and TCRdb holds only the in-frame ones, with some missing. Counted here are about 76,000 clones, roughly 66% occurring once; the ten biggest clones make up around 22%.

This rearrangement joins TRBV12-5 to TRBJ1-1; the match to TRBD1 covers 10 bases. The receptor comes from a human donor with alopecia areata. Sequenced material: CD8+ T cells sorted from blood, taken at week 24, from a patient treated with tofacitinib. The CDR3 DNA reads TGTGCTAGTGGTTTTGGGACAGGGGTGAGCACTGAAGCTTTCTTT. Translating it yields CASGFGTGVSTEAFF.